The clone carrying this TCR beta chain has at least ten counts. The antigen is undetermined. Each donor (without exception) was a healthy Caucasian. This record comes from a study of identical twins. The CDR3 sequence is 14 residues long. J lost 6 bases, V lost 5 bases, and 5 bases had no gene match. Germline V gene lookup returns CDR1 DFQATT and CDR2 SNEGSKA (reference sequence). MiXCR, applied by TCRdb to the 5' RACE reads, yields one record per CDR3 protein. The sample contains a few hundred thousand distinct CDR3 sequences, roughly 10% of which appear only once. Whole-study results and caveats: Out-of-frame alpha sequences common to twins were enriched for low generation probability. Its conclusions, products of cross-sectional statistical analysis, did not come from following the same donors. Clonotypes of the beta chain that were abundant in cord blood carried fewer insertions (memory repertoires showed none).

The rearrangement joins TRBV20-1 to TRBJ2-1; 12 bases match TRBD2. The receptor comes from a man in his fifties or sixties in good health. Sequencing used memory T cells sorted from blood. CDR3 region: CSAYLAGGGNEQFF. The CDR3 coding sequence is TGCAGTGCTTATCTAGCGGGGGGGGGCAATGAGCAGTTCTTC.